A selection of T cell receptor beta chains follows, all from one sample in a study of shared clonotypes between healthy human individuals. TCRdb's copy holds only in-frame clones and misses some; the assay was immunoSEQ multiplex PCR. This sample has around 120,000 clones, with about 70% found just once. The sequenced sample was memory CD8+ T cells sorted from blood. All receptors derive from a woman in her twenties or thirties in good health. CDR3s include the opening cysteine and the closing phenylalanine or tryptophan. The D gene is left open where the match is weak. The listing skips clone size in some rows; elsewhere it reads once, few, many or a size class.

d_call: .; clone_size: .; v_call: TRBV2; j_call: TRBJ1-1; cdr3_nt: TGTGCCGGGGGGTTTTGGACTGAAGCTTTCTTT; cdr3_aa: CAGGFWTEAFF
d_call: .; clone_size: once; v_call: TRBV28; j_call: TRBJ1-1; cdr3_nt: TGTGCCACCCTAGACCTAGGTCTCATGAACACTGAAGCTTTCTTT; cdr3_aa: CATLDLGLMNTEAFF
d_call: .; clone_size: .; v_call: TRBV7-6; j_call: TRBJ1-2; cdr3_nt: TGTGCCAGCAGCCCCGAGCCTAGGCCCCTGACGGACTATGGCTACACCTTC; cdr3_aa: CASSPEPRPLTDYGYTF
d_call: .; clone_size: .; v_call: TRBV19; j_call: TRBJ2-7; cdr3_nt: TGTGCCAGTAGTTCAGCCTACGAGCAGTACTTC; cdr3_aa: CASSSAYEQYF
d_call: TRBD1; clone_size: .; v_call: TRBV27; j_call: TRBJ1-2; cdr3_nt: TGTGCCAGCAGTGTCTCAGGGGGGGTGGGCTACACCTTC; cdr3_aa: CASSVSGGVGYTF
d_call: .; clone_size: .; v_call: TRBV28; j_call: TRBJ2-1; cdr3_nt: TGTGCCAGCATCGGGGTTTACAATGAGCAGTTCTTC; cdr3_aa: CASIGVYNEQFF
d_call: .; clone_size: .; v_call: TRBV7-9; j_call: TRBJ1-2; cdr3_nt: TGTGCCAGCAGCTTAGCTGGGGGCCTAGGAGGCTACACCTTC; cdr3_aa: CASSLAGGLGGYTF
d_call: .; clone_size: .; v_call: TRBV7-4; j_call: TRBJ1-5; cdr3_nt: TGTGCCAGCAGCCTACATACTCAGCCCCAGCATTTT; cdr3_aa: CASSLHTQPQHF
d_call: .; clone_size: .; v_call: TRBV5-1; j_call: TRBJ2-7; cdr3_nt: TGCGCCAGCAGCTTGGAGCTAGGTCTGAGATACGAGCAGTACTTC; cdr3_aa: CASSLELGLRYEQYF
d_call: .; clone_size: once; v_call: TRBV27; j_call: TRBJ1-1; cdr3_nt: TGTGCCAGCAGTTTATACCAGGGTCCTTACACTGAAGCTTTCTTT; cdr3_aa: CASSLYQGPYTEAFF
d_call: TRBD2; clone_size: few; v_call: TRBV27; j_call: TRBJ2-3; cdr3_nt: TGTGCCAGCAGTTTACACCTAGCGGGAGTCGCCCCCAGCACAGATACGCAGTATTTT; cdr3_aa: CASSLHLAGVAPSTDTQYF
d_call: .; clone_size: .; v_call: TRBV27; j_call: TRBJ2-1; cdr3_nt: TGTGCCAGCAGTTTAACCTTAAGCTCCTACAATGAGCAGTTCTTC; cdr3_aa: CASSLTLSSYNEQFF
d_call: .; clone_size: .; v_call: TRBV28; j_call: TRBJ2-5; cdr3_nt: TGTGCCAGCAGTTTATGGACAGCGAGCACGAGCCAAGAGACCCAGTACTTC; cdr3_aa: CASSLWTASTSQETQYF
d_call: TRBD1; clone_size: few; v_call: TRBV4-1; j_call: TRBJ2-5; cdr3_nt: TGCGCCAGCAGCCAAGGACCAGGGGGCGAAGAGACCCAGTACTTC; cdr3_aa: CASSQGPGGEETQYF
d_call: .; clone_size: .; v_call: TRBV19; j_call: TRBJ2-7; cdr3_nt: TGTGCTTCGACGGACTATGGGTCCTACGAGCAGTACTTC; cdr3_aa: CASTDYGSYEQYF
d_call: .; clone_size: many; v_call: TRBV7-8; j_call: TRBJ2-7; cdr3_nt: TGTGCCAGCAGCATTCCTGGGTCGCAATCCTACGAGCAGTACTTC; cdr3_aa: CASSIPGSQSYEQYF
d_call: .; clone_size: .; v_call: TRBV30; j_call: TRBJ1-1; cdr3_nt: TGTGCCTGGAGTGTAGGTAACACTGAAGCTTTCTTT; cdr3_aa: CAWSVGNTEAFF
d_call: .; clone_size: .; v_call: TRBV28; j_call: TRBJ2-7; cdr3_nt: TGTGCCAGCAGTTTAATGGGGCCTATGACGTACGAGCAGTACTTC; cdr3_aa: CASSLMGPMTYEQYF
d_call: .; clone_size: .; v_call: TRBV6-6; j_call: TRBJ2-1; cdr3_nt: TGTGCCAGCATCGGAGGACAGAGCTCCTACAATGAGCAGTTCTTC; cdr3_aa: CASIGGQSSYNEQFF
d_call: TRBD1; clone_size: .; v_call: TRBV25-1; j_call: TRBJ1-1; cdr3_nt: TGTGCCAGCAGTGTAGGGACAGGGGGCACTGAAGCTTTCTTT; cdr3_aa: CASSVGTGGTEAFF
d_call: .; clone_size: .; v_call: TRBV29-1; j_call: TRBJ2-3; cdr3_nt: TGCAGCGTTGAAGGCATAGGAGATACGCAGTATTTT; cdr3_aa: CSVEGIGDTQYF
d_call: TRBD1; clone_size: few; v_call: TRBV7-2; j_call: TRBJ1-4; cdr3_nt: TGTGCCAGCAGCTTAGGAAGAGGGACAGGGCCAGAAAAACTGTTTTTT; cdr3_aa: CASSLGRGTGPEKLFF
d_call: .; clone_size: .; v_call: TRBV2; j_call: TRBJ1-1; cdr3_nt: TGTGCCAGCACGACATCCCCGATGAACACTGAAGCTTTCTTT; cdr3_aa: CASTTSPMNTEAFF
d_call: .; clone_size: .; v_call: TRBV9; j_call: TRBJ1-2; cdr3_nt: TGTGCCAGCAGCGGAAAAAAGGGGGTAGATTATGGCTACACCTTC; cdr3_aa: CASSGKKGVDYGYTF
d_call: TRBD1; clone_size: .; v_call: TRBV5-1; j_call: TRBJ1-1; cdr3_nt: TGCGCCAGTCAGGGGGATAACACTGAAGCTTTCTTT; cdr3_aa: CASQGDNTEAFF
d_call: .; clone_size: .; v_call: TRBV25-1; j_call: TRBJ2-3; cdr3_nt: TGTGCCAGCAGTGAATACCGGGACACAGATACGCAGTATTTT; cdr3_aa: CASSEYRDTDTQYF
d_call: .; clone_size: .; v_call: TRBV25-1; j_call: TRBJ2-7; cdr3_nt: TGTGCCAGCAGTGGACGGGGACACTACGAGCAGTACTTC; cdr3_aa: CASSGRGHYEQYF
d_call: TRBD1; clone_size: .; v_call: TRBV28; j_call: TRBJ2-6; cdr3_nt: TGTGCCAGCAGTACACCGTATCCGGGACAGGGGGCTTCCGGGGCCAACGTCCTGACTTTC; cdr3_aa: CASSTPYPGQGASGANVLTF
d_call: .; clone_size: .; v_call: TRBV6-5; j_call: TRBJ2-5; cdr3_nt: TGTGCCAGGGCTATCGGACACCTCAACAAGCAGTACTTC; cdr3_aa: CARAIGHLNKQYF
d_call: .; clone_size: once; v_call: TRBV19; j_call: TRBJ1-1; cdr3_nt: TGTGCTAGCCAAATAGGTGGGAACACTGAAGCTTTCTTT; cdr3_aa: CASQIGGNTEAFF
d_call: .; clone_size: .; v_call: TRBV11-2; j_call: TRBJ2-2; cdr3_nt: TGTGCCAGCAGCTTAGAGTGGGGGTGGGAGCTGTTTTTT; cdr3_aa: CASSLEWGWELFF
d_call: TRBD2; clone_size: .; v_call: TRBV7-8; j_call: TRBJ2-5; cdr3_nt: TGTGCCAGCAGCTGGACGGGACTAGCGGGATTGGAGACCCAGTACTTC; cdr3_aa: CASSWTGLAGLETQYF
d_call: .; clone_size: many; v_call: TRBV6-1; j_call: TRBJ1-1; cdr3_nt: TGTGCCAGCAGTGAAACAATCCGGTTGAACACTGAAGCTTTCTTT; cdr3_aa: CASSETIRLNTEAFF
d_call: .; clone_size: .; v_call: TRBV7-9; j_call: TRBJ1-1; cdr3_nt: TGTGCCAGCAGCTTACAGATGAACACTGAAGCTTTCTTT; cdr3_aa: CASSLQMNTEAFF
d_call: .; clone_size: .; v_call: TRBV5-4; j_call: TRBJ1-4; cdr3_nt: TGTGCCAGCAGCTTATCAGGGAGGGGTGAAAAACTGTTTTTT; cdr3_aa: CASSLSGRGEKLFF
d_call: .; clone_size: .; v_call: TRBV11-3; j_call: TRBJ1-5; cdr3_nt: TGTGCCAGCAGCTTAGGAGGGGGAAATCAGCCCCAGCATTTT; cdr3_aa: CASSLGGGNQPQHF
d_call: TRBD2; clone_size: .; v_call: TRBV28; j_call: TRBJ2-7; cdr3_nt: TGTGCCAGCAGTTTATGGACTAGCGGGACGGTTGTGCAGCAGTACTTC; cdr3_aa: CASSLWTSGTVVQQYF
d_call: TRBD1; clone_size: .; v_call: TRBV27; j_call: TRBJ2-7; cdr3_nt: TGTGCCAGCAGTCCCTTGACAGGGGCCTACGAGCAGTACTTC; cdr3_aa: CASSPLTGAYEQYF
d_call: .; clone_size: once; v_call: TRBV5-5; j_call: TRBJ2-6; cdr3_nt: TGTGCCAGCCAGCCTTCTCGCACAAAGTCGGGCCAACGTCCTGACTTC; cdr3_aa: CASQPSRTKSGQRPDF
d_call: .; clone_size: .; v_call: TRBV5-4; j_call: TRBJ2-3; cdr3_nt: TGTGCCAGCAGCTTTGGTAGCAGCGGCACAGATACGCAGTATTTT; cdr3_aa: CASSFGSSGTDTQYF
d_call: .; clone_size: few; v_call: TRBV5-4; j_call: TRBJ1-1; cdr3_nt: TGTGCCAGCAGCCTGTGGGGGGCGCGAGATATCACTGAAGCTTTCTTT; cdr3_aa: CASSLWGARDITEAFF
d_call: .; clone_size: .; v_call: TRBV28; j_call: TRBJ2-2; cdr3_nt: TGTGCCAGCAGTTCCCCGGTGAGGGGGCGACGGGAGGGCCTAGCCGGGGAGCTGTTTTTT; cdr3_aa: CASSSPVRGRREGLAGELFF
d_call: .; clone_size: once; v_call: TRBV6-4; j_call: TRBJ1-1; cdr3_nt: TGTGCCAGCAGTGATCGGGAGAACACTGAAGCTTTCTTT; cdr3_aa: CASSDRENTEAFF
d_call: TRBD2; clone_size: .; v_call: TRBV9; j_call: TRBJ2-2; cdr3_nt: TGTGCCAGCAGCCCCCGATTCGCTAGCGGGAGGGACACCGGGGAGCTGTTTTTT; cdr3_aa: CASSPRFASGRDTGELFF
d_call: .; clone_size: .; v_call: TRBV6-6; j_call: TRBJ2-7; cdr3_nt: TGTGCCAGCAGTTACCAAGCTCTGGGCTACGAGCAGTACTTC; cdr3_aa: CASSYQALGYEQYF
d_call: .; clone_size: .; v_call: TRBV2; j_call: TRBJ1-4; cdr3_nt: TGTGCCACCAACCTGGAACAGCCTAATGAAAAACTGTTTTTT; cdr3_aa: CATNLEQPNEKLFF
d_call: TRBD1; clone_size: few; v_call: TRBV10-3; j_call: TRBJ1-1; cdr3_nt: TGTGCCTCCCGGGACAGGGGGCAGGTGAACACTGAAGCTTTCTTT; cdr3_aa: CASRDRGQVNTEAFF
d_call: TRBD2; clone_size: few; v_call: TRBV25-1; j_call: TRBJ2-7; cdr3_nt: TGTGCCAGCAGCGGGACTAGCTCCTACGAGCAGTACTTC; cdr3_aa: CASSGTSSYEQYF
d_call: TRBD2; clone_size: many; v_call: TRBV19; j_call: TRBJ2-5; cdr3_nt: TGTGCCAGTAGTTCCGGACTAGCGGGAGTGGGGGAGACCCAGTACTTC; cdr3_aa: CASSSGLAGVGETQYF